One sample yielded the 22 T cell receptor beta chains listed below, sequenced in a study of T cells in women clearing cervical HPV infection. The table came from immunoSEQ multiplex PCR; TCRdb's copy has only in-frame clones and leaves some out. This sample contains approximately 31,000 clones. The source material was blood buffy coat. The receptors derive from a woman between 18 and 75 years old with a cervical HPV16 infection that either progressed to CIN3+ or cleared (not recorded which).

With respect to this clone: The read finishes 3 residues shy of the CDR3 end, and the germline J gene is used to complete it. The V call is TRBV11-1, the J call TRBJ1-1, with 8 bases aligning to TRBD1. Germline-derived CDR1 and CDR2 are SGHAT and FQDESV (reference sequence). This CDR3 comprises 15 residues. The V and J ends lost 2 bases and 3 bases, in that order; junction bases with no gene match: 5. The DNA read from the CDR3 is TGTGCCAGCAGCTTAACAGGGGGGATGTACACTGAA. As protein: CASSLTGGMYTE. The entire CDR3 is CASSLTGGMYTEAFF.

Turning to this clone: The DNA ends 3 residues before the CDR3 does, and the rest of the CDR3 is filled in from the germline J gene. The rearrangement links TRBV20-1 to TRBJ2-2; TRBD1 matches 8 bases. The length of the CDR3 is 14 residues. Germline CDR1 DFQATT, CDR2 SNEGSKA (reference sequence). The CDR3 region is CSAGAGGNNSPLFF. CDR3 DNA, as far as it was read: TGCAGTGCCGGAGCAGGGGGCAATAATTCACCG.

Turning to this clone: Sequencing ends 3 residues short of the CDR3 end; the germline J gene provides the rest. The gene calls are TRBV11-2 and TRBJ2-4; D might be TRBD2 (7 bases). Per germline, CDR1 SGHAT and CDR2 FQNNGV. This CDR3 contains 13 residues. The V end lost 8 bases, the J end lost 7 bases, and 15 bases lay between the germline ends. The CDR3 bases that were read are TGTGCCAGCTCGTCGGGGGGCGGGAACATT. Residues: CASSSGGGNI. The complete CDR3 reads CASSSGGGNIQYF.

CDR3 sequence: CASSSYGQGSYNEQFF. CDR3 DNA (partial): TGTGCCAGCAGTTCCTACGGACAGGGCTCGTACAATGAG. V usage is TRBV27 and J usage is TRBJ2-1; 8 nucleotides match TRBD1. Read sequence stops 3 residues before the CDR3 end, and the germline J gene provides the missing end. Germline V gives CDR1 MNHEY, CDR2 SMNVEV (reference sequence). Unmatched junction bases numbered 9, after V lost 4 bases and J lost 4 bases. This CDR3 is 16 amino acids long.

With regard to this clone: The read terminates 3 residues before the CDR3 end, so the remaining end is supplied by the germline J gene. This sequence joins TRBV5-1 and TRBJ1-2; weak D call: TRBD1 (6 bases). V gave up 1 base and J gave up 3 bases, with 10 bases separating them. Germline lookup yields CDR1 SGHRS and CDR2 YFSETQ. The CDR3 totals 14 residues. The CDR3 sequence is CASSLFNRDYGYTF. The sequenced CDR3 bases are TGCGCCAGCAGCTTGTTCAACAGGGACTATGGC.

Turning to this clone: The CDR3 end is not reached by the read, which stops 3 residues before it; the germline J gene fills it in. This chain links TRBV7-9 with TRBJ1-2, with D hard to call. The CDR3 covers 13 residues. Germline CDR1 is SEHNR and CDR2 is FQNEAQ (reference sequence). This CDR3 reads CASSVIRANDYTF. The part of the CDR3 DNA that was read is TGTGCCAGCAGCGTGATAAGGGCGAATGAC.

CDR3 DNA, as far as it was read: TGTGCCAGTAGTATGCCCAAGAGCAGGTATAATTCACCC. This gives the protein CASSMPKSRYNSP. The whole CDR3 sequence reads CASSMPKSRYNSPLHF. V gene TRBV19 combines with J gene TRBJ1-6; D unresolved. The read halts 3 residues ahead of the CDR3 end, with the missing end drawn from the germline J gene. The V and J ends lost 3 bases and 4 bases respectively, with 13 bases between them. The CDR3 has 16 amino acids. Germline V gives CDR1 LNHDA, CDR2 SQIVND (reference sequence).

About this clone: The read halts 3 residues ahead of the CDR3 end, with the missing end drawn from the germline J gene. The V and J genes are TRBV20-1 and TRBJ1-1; 8 bases are shared with TRBD1. Germline assignment: CDR1 DFQATT and CDR2 SNEGSKA (reference sequence). The ends lost 1 base at V and 7 bases at J; junction bases unmatched: 8. The CDR3 contains 14 residues. CDR3 DNA, as far as it was read: TGCAGTGCTAGAGCTGTGACAGGGGTAGGTGAA. It codes for CSARAVTGVGE. From start to end, the CDR3 is CSARAVTGVGEAFF.

Points on this clone: The observed sequence ends 3 residues before the CDR3 terminus, with the missing tail filled in from the germline J gene. This sequence joins TRBV12-5 and TRBJ1-5; D possibly corresponds to TRBD1 (6 bases). In germline, CDR1 is LGHNT, CDR2 FRNRAP. CDR3 length: 14 residues. Trimming shortened V by 5 bases and J by 6 bases, and 14 bases separated the two germline ends. CDR3 bases read: TGTGCTAGTGGTCTCAGACAGGTCGGTCAGCCC. This encodes CASGLRQVGQP. The entire CDR3 is CASGLRQVGQPQHF.

As to this clone: With the read ending 3 residues before the CDR3 end, the germline J gene is used to fill in that end. The chain links TRBV10-3 to TRBJ1-2, with unresolved D. The CDR3 has 16 residues. The germline gives CDR1 ENHRY, CDR2 SYGVKD. Between the trimmed V and J ends, which lost 0 bases and 7 bases, there was a span of 18 bases. The chain's CDR3 is CAISESTWASLLGYTF. The part of the CDR3 DNA that was read is TGTGCCATCAGTGAGTCGACCTGGGCAAGCCTACTTGGC.

As concerns this clone: The read gets to within 3 residues of the CDR3 end, and the germline J gene fills in the rest. V is TRBV20-1 and J is TRBJ2-3, with D tentatively TRBD1 (6 bases). The CDR3 totals 15 residues. The germline CDR1 and CDR2 sequences are DFQATT and SNEGSKA (reference sequence). The part of the CDR3 DNA that was read is TGCAGTGCTAGATTATCGGACAGACACCAAGAGACG. It specifies CSARLSDRHQET. The CDR3 as a whole reads CSARLSDRHQETQYF.

Remarks on this clone: Coverage ceases 3 residues before the CDR3 finishes, and the germline J gene fills in the end. This chain connects TRBV6-1 to TRBJ1-1; D is unclear. The CDR3 is 12 residues long. Germline CDR1 MNHNS, CDR2 SASEGT. Trimming took off 4 bases at V and 0 bases at J, with 3 bases between the two ends. The covered CDR3 bases are TGTGCCAGCAGTGTCATGAACACTGAA. Amino acids: CASSVMNTE. The CDR3 reads in full as CASSVMNTEAFF.

With regard to this clone: The read gets to within 3 residues of the CDR3 end, and the germline J gene fills in the rest. The V call is TRBV4-2, the J call TRBJ2-3, with TRBD2 matching 10 bases. With V trimmed by 3 bases and J by 2 bases, 14 bases remained unmatched. This CDR3 comprises 19 residues. Germline assignment: CDR1 LGHNA and CDR2 YNFKEQ. Partial CDR3 DNA: TGTGCCAGCAGCCAGCGATTTACCGGGACTAGCGATTACACAGATACG. Amino acids: CASSQRFTGTSDYTDT. The entire CDR3 protein is CASSQRFTGTSDYTDTQYF.

In regard to this clone: Sequencing ends 3 residues short of the CDR3 end; the germline J gene provides the rest. This chain joins TRBV2 and TRBJ1-4; D may be TRBD1 (5 bases). This CDR3 is 14 amino acids long. The V gene lost 1 base and the J gene lost 2 bases, with 5 bases spanning the gap. Per the germline V gene, CDR1 is SNHLY and CDR2 is FYNNEI. Partial CDR3 DNA: TGTGCCAGCAGTGAAGGGGGCACTAATGAAAAA. This encodes CASSEGGTNEK. Given in full, the CDR3 is CASSEGGTNEKLFF.

With regard to this clone: The read stops 3 residues short of the end of the CDR3; the missing end is completed from the germline J gene. The genes are TRBV6-4 and TRBJ2-2; D perhaps matches TRBD2 (6 bases). Trimming removed 3 bases at V and 1 base at J, with 9 bases between. Germline V CDR1 and CDR2: MRHNA, SNTAGT. CDR3 length: 15 residues. The sequenced CDR3 bases are TGTGCCAGCAGTGAGGGAGCGGGGAACACCGGGGAG. Translation gives CASSEGAGNTGE. The whole CDR3 reads CASSEGAGNTGELFF.

Details on this clone: Sequencing ends 3 residues short of the CDR3 end; the germline J gene provides the rest. The chain carries TRBV20-1 and TRBJ2-5, with TRBD2 matching over 14 bases. The junction had 11 bases not matched to a gene; V was cut back by 4 bases and J by 4 bases. Germline V gives CDR1 DFQATT, CDR2 SNEGSKA (reference sequence). CDR3 length: 17 amino acids. The CDR3 loop reads CSATSGLAGGPRETQYF. The CDR3 bases that were read are TGCAGTGCTACCTCCGGACTAGCGGGGGGACCAAGAGAGACC.

About this clone itself: The read stops 3 residues short of the end of the CDR3; the missing end is completed from the germline J gene. The rearrangement uses TRBV5-4 and TRBJ1-2; perhaps TRBD1 as D (5 bases). The CDR3 runs to 14 residues. In germline, CDR1 is SGHNT, CDR2 YYREEE (reference sequence). The ends were cut back, 2 bases at V and 4 bases at J, with 12 bases in the middle. CDR3 region: CASSLQDGLYGYTF. The covered CDR3 bases are TGTGCCAGCAGCTTACAGGACGGCCTCTATGGC.

With regard to this clone: The read terminates 3 residues ahead of where the CDR3 ends, so the germline J gene completes it. V gene TRBV4-1 combines with J gene TRBJ2-7; D is unclear. This CDR3 has 14 residues. Trimming took off 1 base at V and 0 bases at J, with 7 bases between the two ends. Germline lookup yields CDR1 MGHRA and CDR2 YSYEKL. Incomplete CDR3 DNA: TGCGCCAGCAGCCAAGGGCAGAACTCCTACGAG. Translating it yields CASSQGQNSYE. The whole CDR3 reads CASSQGQNSYEQYF.

Comments on this clone: The CDR3 end falls 3 residues outside the read, so it is completed with the germline J gene. J is TRBJ1-2 and V is TRBV20-1; D possibly corresponds to TRBD1 (6 bases). The CDR3 is made up of 13 amino acids. Germline V gene lookup returns CDR1 DFQATT and CDR2 SNEGSKA (reference sequence). V was pared by 6 bases and J by 6 bases, with 17 bases between. The CDR3 reads CSAPVQGNDGYTF. CDR3 DNA, as far as it was read: TGCAGTGCCCCCGTGCAGGGGAACGATGGC.

Details on this clone: The read halts 3 residues ahead of the CDR3 end, with the missing end drawn from the germline J gene. The genes are TRBV20-1 and TRBJ1-1, with D uncertain. CDR3 size: 13 residues. The ends were cut back, 3 bases at V and 1 base at J, with 9 bases in the middle. The germline V gene has CDR1 DFQATT and CDR2 SNEGSKA (reference sequence). This chain's CDR3 is CSASRVPNTEAFF. The sequenced part of the CDR3 DNA is TGCAGTGCTAGTAGGGTCCCGAACACTGAA.

Here the CDR3 reads CATADRRQNGELFF. The CDR3 DNA, read in part, is TGTGCCACCGCGGACAGAAGGCAAAACGGGGAG. The J gene is TRBJ2-2, the V gene TRBV19, with D perhaps TRBD1 (6 bases). From the germline J gene comes the end of the CDR3, since the read stops 3 residues before it. Germline V gene sequence: CDR1 LNHDA, CDR2 SQIVND (reference sequence). CDR3 size: 14 residues. V was pared by 10 bases and J by 7 bases, with 19 bases between. Combining the CDR3 with reference TRBV19 and TRBJ2-2 gives the whole variable domain DGGITQSPKYLFRKEGQNVTLSCEQNLNHDAMYWYRQDPGQGLRLIYYSQIVNDFQKGDIAEGYSVSREKKESFPLTVTSAQKNPTAFYLCATADRRQNGELFFGEGSRLTVL.

On this clone itself: Coverage ceases 3 residues before the CDR3 finishes, and the germline J gene fills in the end. V is TRBV11-1 and J is TRBJ2-7; the D gene is possibly TRBD1 (5 bases). The CDR3 is 14 amino acids. From germline, CDR1 is SGHAT and CDR2 FQDESV (reference sequence). Deletions cut 6 bases from V and 0 bases from J, with 12 bases between. Here the CDR3 reads CASSVETASYEQYF. The part of the CDR3 DNA that was read is TGTGCCAGCAGTGTTGAGACAGCCTCCTACGAG.